The rows below give T cell receptor beta chains drawn from one sample of a study of human T cells and chemical hapten exposure. TCRdb analysed the RACE reads with MiXCR anew, one entry per CDR3 protein. The repertoire holds approximately 90,000 distinct CDR3 sequences, with 8.5% as singletons. The sample was whole blood, taken in connection with sensitization to the hapten diphenylcyclopropenone (DPC). Receptors were obtained from a man aged 40-49 years with alopecia areata. Some clones in this sample may be carry-over from other donors' samples. CDR3s include the opening cysteine and the closing phenylalanine or tryptophan. D genes are given only for firm matches. Expanded clones are given a class, and other clones once, few, many or no size at all.

size | J | D | V | DNA | CDR3
NA | TRBJ2-5 | NA | TRBV28 | TGTGCCAGCAGTTTTCAGGGGCGCGTTGGAGAGACCCAGTACTTC | CASSFQGRVGETQYF
NA | TRBJ2-1 | TRBD2 | TRBV29-1 | TGCAGCGCCGCGGTGGCGGGAGGGCCTGATGAGCAGTTCTTC | CSAAVAGGPDEQFF
many | TRBJ2-3 | TRBD2 | TRBV14 | TGTGCCAGCAGCCAAGATATACCCGGCGGGAGTTGGACAGATACGCAGTATTTT | CASSQDIPGGSWTDTQYF
few | TRBJ2-5 | NA | TRBV6-2/TRBV6-3 | TGTGCCAGCAGGGGATGGGACGCCCAGTACTTC | CASRGWDAQYF
few | TRBJ2-1 | NA | TRBV30 | TGTGCCTGGAATCCCGGGGCAGATGAGCAGTTCTTC | CAWNPGADEQFF
NA | TRBJ2-1 | TRBD2 | TRBV11-1 | TGTGCCAGCAGCTTCACTAGCGGGAGTCGTCGTGAGCAGTTCTTC | CASSFTSGSRREQFF
NA | TRBJ2-7 | TRBD1 | TRBV9 | TGTGCCAGCAGCGAGGGACAGGACCTAGAGCAGTACTTC | CASSEGQDLEQYF
NA | TRBJ2-4 | NA | TRBV19 | TGTGCCAGTAGTACAGGTTGGATCGAGGGTGCTCAGTACTTC | CASSTGWIEGAQYF
NA | TRBJ2-5 | TRBD2 | TRBV7-2 | TGTGCCAGCAGCCCGGGGGGGCTTTTTCGAGATCTGGGAGAAGAGACCCAGTACTTC | CASSPGGLFRDLGEETQYF
NA | TRBJ2-3 | TRBD2 | TRBV6-6 | TGTGCCAGCAGCTCCGCCGGGACTAGCGGGAGGGATACGCAGTATTTT | CASSSAGTSGRDTQYF
NA | TRBJ2-1 | TRBD1 | TRBV3-1 | TGTGCCAGCAGCCGGGACAGAATTACAAGAGAGCAGTTCTTC | CASSRDRITREQFF
many | TRBJ2-2 | TRBD2 | TRBV6-4 | TGTGCCAGCAGTGTAGCGGGCTCGAACACCGGGGAGCTGTTTTTT | CASSVAGSNTGELFF
few | TRBJ2-2 | NA | TRBV9 | TGTGCCAGCACCTTGACAGGCAACACCGGGGAGCTGTTTTTT | CASTLTGNTGELFF
many | TRBJ2-2 | NA | TRBV19 | TGTGCCAGTAGTATAGATCTTCTTGTTTGGGAGCTGTTTTTT | CASSIDLLVWELFF
many | TRBJ1-1 | TRBD1 | TRBV6-5 | TGTGCCAGCAGTTACCCTGGACAGGGCACTGAAGCTTTCTTT | CASSYPGQGTEAFF
few | TRBJ2-2 | NA | TRBV12-3/TRBV12-4 | TGTGCCAGCAGGCAGGGTACCGGGGAGCTGTTTTTT | CASRQGTGELFF
many | TRBJ1-6 | NA | TRBV7-2 | TGTGCCAGCAGCTTCCCCCCCCCTGGGGGACCCCTCCACTTT | CASSFPPPGGPLHF
few | TRBJ2-5 | NA | TRBV27 | TGTGCCAGCAGTTCGACATATCGCGGAGAGACCCAGTACTTC | CASSSTYRGETQYF
many | TRBJ1-1 | TRBD1 | TRBV12-3/TRBV12-4 | TGTGCCAGCAGCCCCGGACAGGGACTTACTGAAGCTTTCTTT | CASSPGQGLTEAFF
many | TRBJ1-2 | NA | TRBV25-1 | TGTGCCAGCAGTGAATTTGATACCTATGGCTACACCTTC | CASSEFDTYGYTF
many | TRBJ1-6 | NA | TRBV4-2 | TGTGCCAGCAGCTTACAGGGTGAGGATAATTCACCCCTCCACTTT | CASSLQGEDNSPLHF
many | TRBJ2-1 | TRBD2 | TRBV12-3/TRBV12-4 | TGTGCCAGCAGTTTGGTAGCGGGAGGGTACAATGAGCAGTTCTTC | CASSLVAGGYNEQFF
NA | TRBJ2-1 | TRBD1 | TRBV28 | TGTGCCAGCAGTCACGACAGGGGGAAATACAATGAGCAGTTCTTC | CASSHDRGKYNEQFF
few | TRBJ2-7 | TRBD2 | TRBV6-5 | TGTGCCAGCAGTCCAGCGGGAGGACCCCACCCCTACGAGCAGTACTTC | CASSPAGGPHPYEQYF
NA | TRBJ1-5 | NA | TRBV7-8 | TGTGCCAGCAGCTTGCAGGAGGGGTGGGAGCCCCAGCATTTT | CASSLQEGWEPQHF
few | TRBJ2-3 | NA | TRBV5-1 | TGCGCCAGCAGCTCCGAGGGGACTAGCACAGATACGCAGTATTTT | CASSSEGTSTDTQYF
few | TRBJ2-6 | TRBD1 | TRBV10-3 | TGTGCCACTTTGGACAGGGGTCTAAACTCTGGGGCCAACGTCCTGACTTTC | CATLDRGLNSGANVLTF
NA | TRBJ2-1 | NA | TRBV6-6 | TGTGCCAGCAGTTACCCAGCCGGGACCACTTACAATGAGCAGTTCTTC | CASSYPAGTTYNEQFF
NA | TRBJ2-3 | TRBD1 | TRBV19 | TGTGCCAGTAGTAGGGGTGGGACAGGGTACGCAGATACGCAGTATTTT | CASSRGGTGYADTQYF
many | TRBJ1-2 | NA | TRBV20-1 | TGCAGTGCTAGAGAGGGCAGCTTTAACTATGGCTACACCTTC | CSAREGSFNYGYTF
many | TRBJ2-7 | NA | TRBV3-1 | TGTGCCAGCAGCCAGGGGGGGCCCTATGAGCAGTACTTC | CASSQGGPYEQYF
many | TRBJ1-2 | NA | TRBV5-1 | TGCGCCAGCAGCTTGGTGGTGGGAGATTATGGCTACACCTTC | CASSLVVGDYGYTF
NA | TRBJ2-3 | NA | TRBV11-2 | TGTGCCAGCAGCTTAGATTTAGCAGATACGCAGTATTTT | CASSLDLADTQYF
NA | TRBJ2-1 | TRBD1 | TRBV9 | TGTGCCAGCAGCGCGGCAGGGGGAACCTACAATGAGCAGTTCTTC | CASSAAGGTYNEQFF
few | TRBJ2-5 | NA | TRBV20-1 | TGCAGTGCTACCGGAATCAGGGGAAAAGAGACCCAGTACTTC | CSATGIRGKETQYF
NA | TRBJ1-2 | NA | TRBV2 | TGTGCCACCAGTTGGTCGGCAGGGGAAAACTATGGCTACACCTTC | CATSWSAGENYGYTF
NA | TRBJ1-1 | NA | TRBV9 | TGTGCCAGCAGCACTCAGCCGAAGACTGAAGCTTTCTTT | CASSTQPKTEAFF
NA | TRBJ2-7 | NA | TRBV7-6 | TGTGCCAGCAGCCCTGCGACGGGTTACGAGCAGTACTTC | CASSPATGYEQYF
many | TRBJ2-3 | TRBD2 | TRBV5-1 | TGCGCCAGCTCGCGGGAGGGCACAGATACGCAGTATTTT | CASSREGTDTQYF
NA | TRBJ1-5 | NA | TRBV13 | TGTGCCAGCAGCTTAGGCCTGAACGATCAGCCCCAGCATTTT | CASSLGLNDQPQHF
NA | TRBJ2-1 | NA | TRBV6-5 | TGTGCCAGCAGAACGGGAGTTCAGAATGAGCAGTTCTTC | CASRTGVQNEQFF
many | TRBJ2-3 | TRBD2 | TRBV29-1 | TGCAGCCACTCCCCGGTAGCGGGAGCGGATACGCAGTATTTT | CSHSPVAGADTQYF
many | TRBJ1-1 | TRBD1 | TRBV6-5 | TGTGCCAGCAGCCCAACAGGGGCATGGCAAGCTTTCTTT | CASSPTGAWQAFF
NA | TRBJ2-2 | TRBD1 | TRBV27 | TGTGCCAGCAGTTTATCGCACAGGGGGCGAGGCACCGGGGAGCTGTTTTTT | CASSLSHRGRGTGELFF
many | TRBJ1-2 | NA | TRBV12-3/TRBV12-4 | TGTGCCAGCAGCTCTGACAGCCTAAACTATGGCTACACCTTC | CASSSDSLNYGYTF
NA | TRBJ2-1 | TRBD1 | TRBV28 | TGTGCCACCCCGAAAGGGACAGGGGAAAATGAGCAGTTCTTC | CATPKGTGENEQFF
NA | TRBJ2-3 | NA | TRBV4-3 | TGCGCCAGCAGCCTCATCGGGGGCTACACAGATACGCAGTATTTT | CASSLIGGYTDTQYF
many | TRBJ2-5 | TRBD2 | TRBV7-9 | TGTGCCAGCAGCTTAGATCCTAGCGGCTACCAAGAGACCCAGTACTTC | CASSLDPSGYQETQYF
NA | TRBJ1-6 | TRBD1 | TRBV7-2 | TGTGCCAGCAGTTTTACAGGGGACCTCTATAATTCACCCCTCCACTTT | CASSFTGDLYNSPLHF
few | TRBJ2-7 | NA | TRBV28 | TGTGCCAGCAGTTCCCCACCGACCTACGAGCAGTACTTC | CASSSPPTYEQYF
many | TRBJ2-5 | TRBD2 | TRBV12-3/TRBV12-4 | TGTGCCAGCAAGAAAGGGACAGGGGCATTGGGGACTAGCGGGCAAGGGGCGGAGACCCAGTACTTC | CASKKGTGALGTSGQGAETQYF
few | TRBJ2-6 | NA | TRBV29-1 | TGCAGCGTTGCGCGCAGGGACTCTGGGGCCAACGTCCTGACTTTC | CSVARRDSGANVLTF